The 29 T cell receptor beta chains below were found in one sample sequenced in a study of shared T cell receptors in the human thymus. Assay used: immunoSEQ multiplex PCR; TCRdb lists only in-frame clones, some missing. The sample lists under 450,000 clones, just under 95% seen once, with roughly 0.021% in the top ten. The sequenced material came from thymocytes. These receptors were taken from a human donor.

This sequence joins TRBV7-9 and TRBJ2-2, with D possibly being TRBD1 or TRBD2 (6 bases each). The CDR3 totals 17 residues. The V gene's germline CDR1 is SEHNR and CDR2 FQNEAQ (reference sequence). The germline V and J ends were trimmed by 6 bases and 1 base, with 18 bases remaining between them. CDR3 residues: CASRGGSAPENTGELFF. CDR3 sequence (DNA): TGTGCCAGCAGGGGGGGCTCGGCCCCTGAGAACACCGGGGAGCTGTTTTTT.

The V gene is TRBV28, the J gene TRBJ2-7, with 11 nucleotides matching TRBD2. The V gene end was trimmed by 10 bases and the J gene end by 7 bases; junction bases not matched to a gene: 18. Germline loops: CDR1 MDHEN, CDR2 SYDVKM. This CDR3 contains 16 residues. The CDR3 loop reads CATQPPQGLAGGEQYF. In DNA form, the CDR3 reads TGTGCCACCCAACCCCCCCAAGGACTAGCGGGTGGAGAGCAGTACTTC. The variable domain in full, completed from reference TRBV28 and TRBJ2-7, reads DVKVTQSSRYLVKRTGEKVFLECVQDMDHENMFWYRQDPGLGLRLIYFSYDVKMKEKGDIPEGYSVSREKKERFSLILESASTNQTSMYLCATQPPQGLAGGEQYFGPGTRLTVT.

The J gene is TRBJ2-1, the V gene TRBV5-1; 12 bases are shared with TRBD2. V lost 0 bases to trimming and J lost 7 bases; unmatched junction nucleotides: 2. CDR3 length: 15 residues. The germline V gene has CDR1 SGHRS and CDR2 YFSETQ. The CDR3 protein is CASSLVTSGGNEQFF. CDR3 coding DNA: TGCGCCAGCAGCTTGGTAACTAGCGGGGGGAATGAGCAGTTCTTC.

V gene TRBV4-1 combines with J gene TRBJ2-1; D is undetermined. The CDR3 contains 16 residues. The V end was cut by 0 bases, the J end by 6 bases, with 15 bases between. CDR1 and CDR2 from the germline V gene are MGHRA and YSYEKL. The DNA of the CDR3 is TGCGCCAGCAGCCAAGATCTTGGCGGACCCTCCAATGAGCAGTTCTTC. Protein: CASSQDLGGPSNEQFF.

This clone was counted only a few times. The chain's CDR3 is CASSLSDTPTGEAFF. As DNA, the CDR3 is TGTGCCAGCAGCTTATCTGACACGCCTACAGGTGAAGCTTTCTTT. The genes are TRBV7-6 and TRBJ1-1; D may be TRBD1 (5 bases). The germline gives CDR1 SGHVS, CDR2 FNYEAQ. Trimming removed 2 bases from V and 7 bases from J, with 17 bases in between. The CDR3 contains 15 residues.

The chain carries TRBV27 and TRBJ2-1; D is tentatively TRBD1 or TRBD2 (5 bases each). The germline V and J ends were trimmed by 7 bases and 4 bases, with 20 bases remaining between them. The CDR3 sequence is 16 residues long. Germline loops: CDR1 MNHEY, CDR2 SMNVEV (reference sequence). The CDR3 sequence is CASTQGRGASYNEQFF. CDR3 nucleotide sequence: TGTGCCAGCACCCAAGGAAGAGGGGCTTCGTACAATGAGCAGTTCTTC.

This clone occurred once. The chain carries TRBV6-5 and TRBJ2-7, with 7 bases aligning to TRBD1. Germline V gene sequence: CDR1 MNHEY, CDR2 SVGAGI. V lost 2 bases, J lost 0 bases, and 4 bases stayed unmatched. This CDR3 region has 15 residues. The CDR3 DNA is TGTGCCAGCAGTTACGCAAGACAGGGCTCCTACGAGCAGTACTTC. It is translated as CASSYARQGSYEQYF.

The CDR3 nucleotides read TGTGCCGTAGGGGGCACTAATGAAAAACTGTTTTTT. The encoded protein is CAVGGTNEKLFF. The rearrangement links TRBV27 to TRBJ1-4, with 7 bases lining up with TRBD1. Trimming took 11 bases from V and 2 from J; bases not matched to a gene: 2. The CDR3 is made up of 12 amino acids. CDR1 and CDR2 (germline): MNHEY, SMNVEV (reference sequence).

The V gene is TRBV7-5, the J gene TRBJ1-5; the D segment call TRBD1 is taken from the table without a DNA check. TRBV7-5 is termed a pseudogene. The CDR3 is 14 residues long. CDR3 DNA: TGTGCCAGAAGCTCGTCAGGAACTAATCAGCCCCAGCATTTT. Its protein is CARSSSGTNQPQHF.

The chain recombines TRBV5-1 with TRBJ2-7; D gene ambiguous. Germline CDR1 and CDR2: SGHRS and YFSETQ. The CDR3 has 13 residues. V shed 0 bases and J shed 2 bases, with 6 bases lying between them. DNA for the CDR3: TGCGCCAGCAGCTTGGCATATACCTACGAGCAGTACTTC. Translated, it gives CASSLAYTYEQYF.

V gene TRBV9 combines with J gene TRBJ2-1; 14 positions match TRBD2. Germline CDR1 SGDLS, CDR2 YYNGEE. V was clipped by 7 bases and J by 4 bases; unmatched bases: 4. The CDR3 runs 15 residues. This chain's CDR3 is CASGGLAGGYNEQFF. Here the CDR3 DNA reads TGTGCCAGCGGTGGACTAGCGGGAGGATACAATGAGCAGTTCTTC.

The sample holds one count of this clone. CDR3 loop: CASSLSQALGPGELFF. CDR3 coding DNA: TGTGCCAGCAGCTTGTCGCAGGCCCTCGGACCCGGGGAGCTGTTTTTT. V and J are TRBV5-4 and TRBJ2-2; D gene ambiguous. The CDR3 is made up of 16 amino acids. Germline CDR1 SGHNT, CDR2 YYREEE (reference sequence). V was shortened by 1 base and J by 6 bases, with 16 bases between the two germline ends. Full variable domain (remainder filled in from reference TRBV5-4 and TRBJ2-2): ETGVTQSPTHLIKTRGQQVTLRCSSQSGHNTVSWYQQALGQGPQFIFQYYREEENGRGNFPPRFSGLQFPNYSSELNVNALELDDSALYLCASSLSQALGPGELFFGEGSRLTVL.

The V call is TRBV18, the J call TRBJ1-1, with D uncertain. The V and J ends lost 6 bases and 3 bases respectively, with 14 bases between them. This CDR3 contains 14 residues. The germline gives CDR1 KGHSH, CDR2 LQKENI. The CDR3 coding sequence is TGTGCCAGCTCCCTCTCCGCAGCGCACACTGAAGCTTTCTTT. Its translation: CASSLSAAHTEAFF.

V usage is TRBV7-9 and J usage is TRBJ2-7, with 11 bases aligning to TRBD2. From germline, CDR1 is SEHNR and CDR2 FQNEAQ (reference sequence). This CDR3 is 15 amino acids long. With 5 bases clipped from V and 5 bases from J, the junction kept 8 bases outside the gene matches. CDR3 protein: CASSGTSGRVHEQYF. The CDR3 DNA sequence: TGTGCCAGCAGCGGAACTAGCGGGAGAGTCCACGAGCAGTACTTC.

This chain joins TRBV11-2 and TRBJ2-1; no clear D. Trimming removed 0 bases at V and 9 bases at J, with 6 bases between. Germline loops: CDR1 SGHAT, CDR2 FQNNGV. This CDR3 has 12 residues. The CDR3 loop is CASSLDPGEQFF. CDR3 nucleotides: TGTGCCAGCAGCTTAGACCCTGGTGAGCAGTTCTTC.

The V and J genes are TRBV21-1 and TRBJ1-4; the D call TRBD1 from the table was never checked on the DNA. TRBV21-1 is shown as a pseudogene. This CDR3 is 15 amino acids long. The CDR3 is CASSDQDRVREKLFF. Written as DNA, the CDR3 is TGTGCCAGCAGCGACCAGGACAGGGTGAGAGAAAAACTGTTTTTT.

The V gene is TRBV18, the J gene TRBJ2-7; TRBD1 might be the D (5 bases). CDR3 length: 16 residues. V shed 0 bases and J shed 1 base, with 13 bases lying between them. Germline-derived CDR1 and CDR2 are KGHSH and LQKENI. The CDR3 loop reads CASSPPGKGWSYEQYF. The DNA of the CDR3 is TGTGCCAGCTCACCACCGGGTAAGGGGTGGTCCTACGAGCAGTACTTC.

This chain connects TRBV27 to TRBJ1-5; D may be TRBD1 (6 bases). The CDR3 covers 16 residues. V was shortened by 8 bases and J by 3 bases, with 20 bases between the two germline ends. The V gene's germline CDR1 is MNHEY and CDR2 SMNVEV (reference sequence). CDR3 DNA sequence: TGTGCCAGCGGGACCAAGGGGGGGGAAGACAATCAGCCCCAGCATTTT. It yields the protein CASGTKGGEDNQPQHF.

This chain links TRBV28 with TRBJ2-3, with TRBD1 matching 9 bases. The junction had 6 bases not matched to a gene; V was cut back by 6 bases and J by 2 bases. This CDR3 contains 15 residues. Germline lookup yields CDR1 MDHEN and CDR2 SYDVKM. This chain's CDR3 is CASSRYRGHTDTQYF. DNA for the CDR3: TGTGCCAGCAGCCGATACAGGGGGCACACAGATACGCAGTATTTT.

The chain uses TRBV11-2 and TRBJ2-1; TRBD2 agrees at 7 bases. Germline V gives CDR1 SGHAT, CDR2 FQNNGV. This CDR3 is 19 amino acids long. Trimming at V came to 5 bases and at J to 0 bases, leaving 16 bases not matched to a gene. Written as DNA, the CDR3 is TGTGCCAGCAGCCAACTTCACGCTAGCGGTGGGGACTCCTACAATGAGCAGTTCTTC. Residues: CASSQLHASGGDSYNEQFF.

CDR3 nucleotides: TGTGCCAGTAGAGGGGGGTTGCTGATCTATGGCTACACCTTC. It codes for CASRGGLLIYGYTF. V is TRBV19 and J is TRBJ1-2, with a weak D call TRBD1 (6 bases). Germline V gene sequence: CDR1 LNHDA, CDR2 SQIVND (reference sequence). V was clipped by 6 bases and J by 4 bases, with 15 bases between them. The CDR3 consists of 14 residues.

The V and J genes are TRBV4-1 and TRBJ1-2; 9 bases match TRBD1. Germline V CDR1 and CDR2: MGHRA, YSYEKL. The CDR3 covers 18 residues. V lost 1 base, J lost 3 bases, and 12 bases stayed unmatched. The CDR3 here is CASSQVFKARDRDYGYTF. CDR3 nucleotide sequence: TGCGCCAGCAGCCAAGTATTTAAGGCACGGGACAGGGACTATGGCTACACCTTC.

This chain links TRBV7-9 with TRBJ1-4; the D gene is possibly TRBD1 (6 bases). CDR1 and CDR2 from the germline V gene are SEHNR and FQNEAQ (reference sequence). V lost 5 bases to trimming and J lost 3 bases, with 13 bases between them. This CDR3 contains 15 residues. As DNA, the CDR3 is TGTGCCAGCAGCGATACCGGACAGCCTAATGAAAAACTGTTTTTT. This encodes CASSDTGQPNEKLFF.

The CDR3 DNA is TGCAGCGTTGAACCACAAAGGGGCAATGAGCAGTTCTTC. Translating gives CSVEPQRGNEQFF. The rearrangement joins TRBV29-1 to TRBJ2-1; D possibly corresponds to TRBD1 (5 bases). This CDR3 comprises 13 residues. Looked up from germline, CDR1 is SQVTM and CDR2 is ANQGSEA. V was clipped by 2 bases and J by 6 bases, with 11 bases between them.

The chain employs TRBV4-3 and TRBJ2-3, with TRBD2 identical over 9 bases. The junction had 11 bases not matched to a gene; V was cut back by 0 bases and J by 4 bases. The germline CDR1 and CDR2 sequences are LGHNA and YSLEER. This CDR3 has 18 residues. CDR3 DNA sequence: TGCGCCAGCAGCCAAGATAGGCTGTTGGTAGCGGGAGCAGATACGCAGTATTTT. The encoded protein is CASSQDRLLVAGADTQYF.

The CDR3 nucleotides read TGTGCCAGCAGCTTAAAGGACAGCGAATCGTTCCTCGGGGATACGCAGTATTTT. As protein: CASSLKDSESFLGDTQYF. The chain couples TRBV7-9 to TRBJ2-3; D possibly corresponds to TRBD1 (6 bases). Germline V gene sequence: CDR1 SEHNR, CDR2 FQNEAQ (reference sequence). V was clipped by 2 bases and J by 6 bases, with 24 bases between them. The CDR3 consists of 18 residues.

The genes are TRBV7-6 and TRBJ2-3, with 7 nucleotides matching TRBD2. V trimming: 3 bases; J trimming: 3 bases; junction bases outside the gene matches: 9. The CDR3 covers 16 residues. Per the germline V gene, CDR1 is SGHVS and CDR2 is FNYEAQ. The CDR3 protein is CASSFRGRAGTDTQYF. The CDR3 nucleotides are TGTGCCAGCAGCTTCCGAGGGAGGGCCGGGACAGATACGCAGTATTTT. Together with reference TRBV7-6 and TRBJ2-3, the CDR3 gives the full variable domain: GAGVSQSPRYKVTKRGQDVALRCDPISGHVSLYWYRQALGQGPEFLTYFNYEAQQDKSGLPNDRFSAERPEGSISTLTIQRTEQRDSAMYRCASSFRGRAGTDTQYFGPGTRLTVL.

This rearrangement joins TRBV7-9 to TRBJ2-1, with TRBD1 matching over 8 bases. J gave up 7 bases and V 4 bases, and 6 bases lay outside the gene matches. This CDR3 has 14 residues. Germline V gives CDR1 SEHNR, CDR2 FQNEAQ (reference sequence). CDR3 amino acids: CASSSTGAENEQFF. For the CDR3, the DNA is TGTGCCAGCAGCTCGACAGGGGCGGAGAATGAGCAGTTCTTC.

The table lists this clone with a count of one. This chain joins TRBV28 and TRBJ2-6; possibly TRBD2 for D (6 bases). The germline V gene encodes CDR1 MDHEN and CDR2 SYDVKM. Deletions cut 8 bases from V and 0 bases from J, with 14 bases between. The CDR3 has 16 amino acids. The CDR3 nucleotides are TGTGCCAGCCGTGGCGGGGCAGCCTCTGGGGCCAACGTCCTGACTTTC. Translating gives CASRGGAASGANVLTF.